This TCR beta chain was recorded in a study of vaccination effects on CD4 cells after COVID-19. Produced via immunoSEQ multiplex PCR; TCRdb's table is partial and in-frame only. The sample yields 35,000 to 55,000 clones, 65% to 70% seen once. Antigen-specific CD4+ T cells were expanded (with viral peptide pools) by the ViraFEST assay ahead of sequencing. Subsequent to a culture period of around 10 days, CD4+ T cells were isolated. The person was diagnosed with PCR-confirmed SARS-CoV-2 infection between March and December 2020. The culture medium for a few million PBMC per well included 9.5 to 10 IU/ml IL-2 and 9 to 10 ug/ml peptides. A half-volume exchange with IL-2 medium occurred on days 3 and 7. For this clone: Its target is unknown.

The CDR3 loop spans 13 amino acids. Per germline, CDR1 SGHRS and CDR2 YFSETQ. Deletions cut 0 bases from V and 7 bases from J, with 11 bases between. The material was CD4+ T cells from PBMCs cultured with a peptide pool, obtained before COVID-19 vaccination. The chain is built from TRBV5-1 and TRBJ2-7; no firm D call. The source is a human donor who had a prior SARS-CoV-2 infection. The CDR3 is CASSLGVSREQYF. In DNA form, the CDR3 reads TGCGCCAGCAGCTTGGGTGTATCACGGGAGCAGTACTTC.